Below, 22 T cell receptor beta chains from the same sample are listed, as sequenced in a study of beta chain features in type 1 diabetes. Every bit of the isolated RNA underwent reverse transcription, so sequencing read expressed TCRB transcripts. Generated by immunoSEQ multiplex PCR, the TCRdb table keeps only in-frame clones and is missing some. The table lists fewer than 200,000 clones, approximately 8.1% of them singletons. Sequenced: central memory CD4+ T cells from blood. All receptors come from a man younger than 35 in good health.

This clone was seen a few times. The chain has TRBV18 and TRBJ2-1; maybe TRBD1 (7 bases). Germline CDR1 KGHSH, CDR2 LQKENI. The CDR3 covers 14 residues. V lost 3 bases to trimming and J lost 9 bases, with 15 bases between them. CDR3 amino acids: CASSPPNRGGEQFF. The CDR3 DNA reads as TGTGCCAGCTCACCCCCGAACAGGGGAGGTGAGCAGTTCTTC.

The rearrangement joins TRBV5-4 to TRBJ1-1; 11 nucleotides line up with TRBD1. This CDR3 has 15 amino acids. The germline V gene has CDR1 SGHNT and CDR2 YYREEE (reference sequence). Trimming cost V 4 bases and J 7 bases; bases outside gene matches: 9. In DNA, the CDR3 is TGTGCCAGCAGCCCGGAGGACAGGGGGCTAGGTGAAGCTTTCTTT. This sequence encodes CASSPEDRGLGEAFF.

This clone was counted ten times or more. Other DNA sequences in the sample encode the same CDR3. The chain joins TRBV7-2 to TRBJ2-5; TRBD2 matches 8 bases. Per the germline V gene, CDR1 is SGHTA and CDR2 is FQGNSA. The CDR3 contains 14 residues. The junction had 4 bases not matched to a gene; V was cut back by 5 bases and J by 2 bases. CDR3 sequence reads: CASSLTSGQETQYF. Written as DNA, the CDR3 is TGTGCCAGCAGCCTAACTAGCGGACAAGAGACCCAGTACTTC. The full variable domain, its missing parts supplied by reference TRBV7-2 and TRBJ2-5, is GAGVSQSPSNKVTEKGKDVELRCDPISGHTALYWYRQSLGQGLEFLIYFQGNSAPDKSGLPSDRFSAERTGGSVSTLTIQRTQQEDSAVYLCASSLTSGQETQYFGPGTRLLVL.

CDR3 amino acids: CASRIGGVTYNEQFF. CDR3 in DNA: TGTGCCAGCAGGATAGGGGGGGTGACCTACAATGAGCAGTTCTTC. The chain carries TRBV6-6 and TRBJ2-1, with D possibly TRBD2 on 7 matching bases. V lost 6 bases and J 2 bases, leaving 14 bases between the germline ends. In germline, CDR1 is MNHNY, CDR2 SVGAGI (reference sequence). The CDR3 runs 15 residues.

The chain recombines TRBV7-9 with TRBJ2-6; 7 bases match TRBD1. CDR3 length equals 17 residues. Germline-derived CDR1 and CDR2 are SEHNR and FQNEAQ (reference sequence). V shed 5 bases and J 1 base; nucleotides not matched to a gene: 8. DNA for the CDR3: TGTGCCAGCAGCGAAAGGACAGGCCGGTCTGGGGCCAACGTCCTGACTTTC. This sequence encodes CASSERTGRSGANVLTF.

The chain has TRBV11-1 and TRBJ2-1; 7 nucleotides match TRBD2. The CDR3 is 19 amino acids. J gave up 9 bases and V 6 bases, and 26 bases lay outside the gene matches. The germline V gene encodes CDR1 SGHAT and CDR2 FQDESV (reference sequence). The CDR3 here is CASRGPPRGPQREGTEQFF. The CDR3 DNA reads TGTGCCAGCAGGGGGCCGCCTCGGGGTCCGCAGCGGGAAGGCACTGAGCAGTTCTTC.

In this sample, this clone turned up many times. Other DNA sequences in this sample translate to the same CDR3. V usage is TRBV27 and J usage is TRBJ2-2, with TRBD2 identical over 13 bases. Germline CDR1 and CDR2: MNHEY and SMNVEV (reference sequence). This CDR3 is 16 amino acids long. Trimming cost V 5 bases and J 5 bases; bases outside gene matches: 5. CDR3 sequence reads: CASSPPTSGRTGELFF. CDR3 bases: TGTGCCAGCAGTCCCCCGACTAGCGGGAGGACCGGGGAGCTGTTTTTT.

This chain uses TRBV13 with TRBJ1-1; TRBD1 agrees at 7 bases. After removal of 4 bases from V and 4 bases from J, the junction contained 15 bases not matched to a gene. This CDR3 spans 17 amino acids. Per germline, CDR1 PRHDT and CDR2 FYEKMQ (reference sequence). The CDR3 reads CASSSPGGGRVGTEAFF. In nucleotides, the CDR3 is TGTGCCAGCAGCTCGCCCGGAGGGGGCAGAGTCGGCACTGAAGCTTTCTTT.

This clone was counted only a few times. The J gene is TRBJ1-4, the V gene TRBV28; D remains ambiguous. The CDR3 runs to 14 residues. V gave up 3 bases and J gave up 4 bases, with 9 bases separating them. CDR1 MDHEN and CDR2 SYDVKM come from the germline V gene. Here the CDR3 DNA reads TGTGCCAGCAGTTTGCGGGTCGGTAATGAAAAACTGTTTTTT. Translated: CASSLRVGNEKLFF. Variable domain in full (rest from reference TRBV28 and TRBJ1-4): DVKVTQSSRYLVKRTGEKVFLECVQDMDHENMFWYRQDPGLGLRLIYFSYDVKMKEKGDIPEGYSVSREKKERFSLILESASTNQTSMYLCASSLRVGNEKLFFGSGTQLSVL.

CDR3: CASRAGLAGYEQYF. CDR3 bases: TGCGCCAGCAGAGCGGGACTAGCAGGGTACGAGCAGTACTTC. This chain links TRBV10-2 with TRBJ2-7; TRBD2 agrees at 9 bases. Germline-derived CDR1 and CDR2 are WSHSY and SAAADI. J gave up 4 bases and V 6 bases, and 7 bases lay outside the gene matches. This CDR3 region has 14 residues.

V gene TRBV9 combines with J gene TRBJ2-7; 8 nucleotides agree with TRBD1. The length of the CDR3 is 15 residues. In germline, CDR1 is SGDLS, CDR2 YYNGEE. Trimming at V came to 0 bases and at J to 6 bases, leaving 8 bases not matched to a gene. The CDR3 DNA reads TGTGCCAGCAGCGTAGGGACAGGGACTCAGTTCGAGCAGTACTTC. Translating it yields CASSVGTGTQFEQYF.

This clone appeared a few times. This chain connects TRBV7-6 to TRBJ2-3, with 7 bases aligning to TRBD2. With 4 bases clipped from V and 1 base from J, the junction kept 8 bases outside the gene matches. In germline, CDR1 is SGHVS, CDR2 FNYEAQ. The CDR3 has 16 residues. CDR3 sequence: CASSSRLADGTDTQYF. CDR3 sequence (DNA): TGTGCCAGCAGCTCTAGACTAGCCGATGGCACAGATACGCAGTATTTT.

The chain employs TRBV19 and TRBJ1-5, with D possibly matching TRBD1 (5 bases). Germline assignment: CDR1 LNHDA and CDR2 SQIVND (reference sequence). The CDR3 has 16 amino acids. Trimming removed 3 bases at V and 2 bases at J, with 14 bases between. The CDR3 nucleotides read TGTGCCAGTAGTATGTGGGGGGTTCGAGGCAATCAGCCCCAGCATTTT. As protein: CASSMWGVRGNQPQHF.

The rearrangement joins TRBV6-5 to TRBJ1-2; perhaps TRBD1 as D (5 bases). This CDR3 is built from 14 residues. Trimming took off 0 bases at V and 6 bases at J, with 11 bases between the two ends. Per germline, CDR1 MNHEY and CDR2 SVGAGI. The CDR3 loop is CASSYSYGGNGYTF. The CDR3 region has the DNA TGTGCCAGCAGTTACTCTTATGGGGGGAATGGCTACACCTTC.

In this sample, this clone turned up a few times. V usage is TRBV4-3 and J usage is TRBJ1-3; no definite D call. Germline V lookup: CDR1 LGHNA, CDR2 YSLEER. The CDR3 covers 17 residues. V gave up 1 base and J gave up 0 bases, with 13 bases separating them. The CDR3 DNA reads as TGCGCCAGCAGCCAAGTAGTCTCTTCTAGCTCTGGAAACACCATATATTTT. It is translated as CASSQVVSSSSGNTIYF.

V usage is TRBV4-1 and J usage is TRBJ2-3, with D possibly TRBD2 on 7 matching bases. V was clipped by 7 bases and J by 4 bases, with 18 bases between them. CDR1 and CDR2 (germline): MGHRA, YSYEKL. This CDR3 has 15 residues. CDR3 nucleotides: TGCGCCAGCATTCTGGTGGGGGGGGGCCCAGATACGCAGTATTTT. It encodes CASILVGGGPDTQYF.

This clone was observed a few times. V is TRBV11-2 and J is TRBJ2-3; D is possibly TRBD2 (5 bases). In germline, CDR1 is SGHAT, CDR2 FQNNGV. This CDR3 is built from 16 residues. V lost 5 bases, J lost 1 base, and 16 bases lay in between. Here the CDR3 reads CASSRSGARGTDTQYF. The CDR3, as DNA: TGTGCCAGCAGCCGATCAGGCGCGAGGGGCACAGATACGCAGTATTTT.

Comments on this clone: A junction end diverges from the germline sequence, so it may reflect a read error. The chain carries TRBV7-7 and TRBJ2-1, with no clear D. The CDR3 is 13 residues long. Germline CDR1 reads SSHAT; CDR2 reads FNYEAQ (reference sequence). As DNA, the CDR3 is TGTGCTAGCAGCCTCACATCCTACAATGAGCAGTTCTTC. Its translation: CASSLTSYNEQFF.

V is TRBV18 and J is TRBJ1-5, with 7 bases matching TRBD1. The CDR3 covers 14 residues. Per germline, CDR1 KGHSH and CDR2 LQKENI. The ends lost 3 bases at V and 3 bases at J; junction bases unmatched: 2. CDR3 sequence: CASSPGQPNQPQHF. CDR3 in DNA: TGTGCCAGCTCACCGGGACAGCCCAATCAGCCCCAGCATTTT. Full variable domain (missing parts from reference TRBV18 and TRBJ1-5): NAGVMQNPRHLVRRRGQEARLRCSPMKGHSHVYWYRQLPEEGLKFMVYLQKENIIDESGMPKERFSAEFPKEGPSILRIQQVVRGDSAAYFCASSPGQPNQPQHFGDGTRLSIL.

CDR3 DNA sequence: TGTGCCAGCAGCTTCGCGGGGGCAGGGAGACACGAGCAGTACTTC. Amino acids: CASSFAGAGRHEQYF. This chain joins TRBV7-3 and TRBJ2-7; the D gene is possibly TRBD2 (7 bases). Germline values: CDR1 SGHTA, CDR2 FQGTGA. The CDR3 consists of 15 residues. Trimming stripped 3 bases from V and 5 bases from J, with 17 bases between.

The genes are TRBV5-4 and TRBJ1-2, with TRBD1 as a possible D gene (6 bases). Germline lookup yields CDR1 SGHNT and CDR2 YYREEE (reference sequence). V was shortened by 6 bases and J by 4 bases, with 13 bases between the two germline ends. CDR3 length: 13 amino acids. CDR3 amino acids: CASMAQGIYGYTF. For the CDR3, the DNA is TGTGCCAGCATGGCACAGGGAATCTATGGCTACACCTTC. The entire variable domain, with the rest obtained from reference TRBV5-4 and TRBJ1-2, is as follows: ETGVTQSPTHLIKTRGQQVTLRCSSQSGHNTVSWYQQALGQGPQFIFQYYREEENGRGNFPPRFSGLQFPNYSSELNVNALELDDSALYLCASMAQGIYGYTFGSGTRLTVV.

This clone has a count of ten or more. The sample contains more than one DNA sequence encoding this CDR3. This chain links TRBV29-1 with TRBJ2-1; a possible D gene is TRBD2 (5 bases). Germline lookup yields CDR1 SQVTM and CDR2 ANQGSEA. V was trimmed by 5 bases and J by 4 bases, leaving 12 bases between them. This CDR3 contains 13 residues. CDR3 sequence (DNA): TGCAGCGTTACTGTTAGCGCGTACAATGAGCAGTTCTTC. This sequence encodes CSVTVSAYNEQFF.